What follows is one T cell receptor beta chain and its context. The source of the sample is a study of blood T cell repertoires in COVID-19. Study details: Samples came from the United States, Italy and Spain, spanning acute and convalescent COVID-19. Nucleic acid was either cDNA or gDNA, and it came from T cells, B-cell-depleted T cells, or PBMCs.

Losses at the gene ends were 2 bases for V and 2 bases for J; bases not matched to a gene: 4. CDR1 is MNHEY and CDR2 is SVGEGT in the germline V gene. This CDR3 has 16 amino acids. Sequencing used immunoSEQ multiplex PCR; TCRdb keeps in-frame clones, though not all of them. Counted here are around 97,000 clones, about 87% occurring once; the ten biggest clones make up 15% to 20%. The gene calls are TRBV6-2 or TRBV6-3 and TRBJ1-5, with 9 positions matching TRBD1. Sequencing used peripheral blood. The receptor comes from a human donor in a cohort sampled during active COVID-19. Written as DNA, the CDR3 is TGTGCCAGCAGTTACGCGGGACAGGGAGGCAATCAGCCCCAGCATTTT. Protein sequence: CASSYAGQGGNQPQHF.